This record concerns one T cell receptor (beta chain) sequence. The target antigen is unknown. The V and J ends lost 5 bases and 5 bases respectively, with 15 bases between them. The CDR3 extends over 14 amino acids. This sample was included in a study of T-cell memory formation after mild COVID-19. Overall study results and limits: CD4+ contracting clones lay mainly in CM and EM, CD8+ ones in EMRA.

Via MiXCR, TCRdb re-called the 5' RACE reads, giving one row per CDR3 protein. The sample includes roughly 280,000 distinct CDR3 sequences, roughly 16% seen only once; the top ten take about a fifth. The origin of this receptor is a young man who had mild COVID-19 (a few samples of this study predate the infection). Cell type and time point are not known. The sequenced material came from PBMCs or a T cell subset sorted from them (not recorded which). The chain couples TRBV12-3 or TRBV12-4 to TRBJ1-1; D is perhaps TRBD1 (6 bases). CDR3 sequence (DNA): TGTGCCAGCAGTCCCGGGGGCGTGGGGACTGAAGCTTTCTTT. Translated: CASSPGGVGTEAFF.